These 25 T cell receptor beta chains were all obtained from the same sample, sequenced in a study of naive and memory T cell subsets. An equimolar mix of two oligonucleotides served as the beta constant-region primer for TRBC1 and TRBC2. TCRdb itself ran the UMI-ligation and nested PCR reads through MiXCR, one entry per CDR3 protein. The table lists 75,000 to 85,000 distinct CDR3 sequences, over 10% of them singletons. What was sequenced was central memory CD4+ T cells from blood. The origin of the receptors is a human donor in good health.

The chain recombines TRBV28 with TRBJ1-1; no reliable D call. CDR1 is MDHEN and CDR2 is SYDVKM in the germline V gene. V lost 8 bases and J 5 bases, leaving 9 bases between the germline ends. The CDR3 sequence is 11 residues long. The CDR3 loop reads CASQWGTEAFF. The CDR3 coding sequence is TGTGCCAGCCAGTGGGGAACTGAAGCTTTCTTT.

The chain couples TRBV9 to TRBJ1-5; D remains unclear. The length of the CDR3 is 15 residues. CDR1 and CDR2 (germline): SGDLS, YYNGEE. Deletions cut 3 bases from V and 3 bases from J, with 13 bases between. The CDR3 sequence: CASSAGGLFNQPQHF. The DNA of the CDR3 is TGTGCCAGCAGCGCGGGAGGACTCTTCAATCAGCCCCAGCATTTT.

The chain uses TRBV4-2 and TRBJ2-3; 8 bases line up with TRBD2. Per germline, CDR1 LGHNA and CDR2 YNFKEQ. The J segment lost 6 bases and the V segment lost 2 bases, leaving 1 base of the junction unmatched. The CDR3 sequence is 13 residues long. The CDR3 sequence is CASSQRGGDTQYF. The CDR3 region has the DNA TGTGCCAGCAGCCAACGGGGGGGGGATACGCAGTATTTT.

This clonotype was recorded many times. The gene calls are TRBV12-3 or TRBV12-4 and TRBJ2-5; TRBD1 aligns across 12 bases. The CDR3 is 16 amino acids. V dropped 1 base and J dropped 1; count of bases not matched to a gene: 1. DNA for the CDR3: TGTGCCAGCAGTTTAGGGGACAGGGGGCTCCAAGAGACCCAGTACTTC. Translation: CASSLGDRGLQETQYF.

This clonotype was counted at least ten times. The chain is built from TRBV29-1 and TRBJ2-1, with D possibly TRBD1 on 6 matching bases. V was cut by 3 bases and J by 2 bases, with 8 bases left in between. Germline V gene sequence: CDR1 SQVTM, CDR2 ANQGSEA. This CDR3 is 13 amino acids long. CDR3 protein: CSVDGQPYNEQFF. Written as DNA, the CDR3 is TGCAGCGTTGATGGACAGCCCTACAATGAGCAGTTCTTC.

This clonotype was seen repeatedly, ten times or more. The V call is TRBV6-6, the J call TRBJ2-7; 9 nucleotides match TRBD2. With 2 bases clipped from V and 4 bases from J, the junction kept 3 bases outside the gene matches. The CDR3 consists of 14 residues. Germline-derived CDR1 and CDR2 are MNHNY and SVGAGI (reference sequence). The CDR3, as DNA: TGTGCCAGCAGTTACGCGGGAGGGCCGTACGAGCAGTACTTC. Protein: CASSYAGGPYEQYF.

The chain has TRBV29-1 and TRBJ1-3, with 7 nucleotides matching TRBD1. After removal of 6 bases from V and 0 bases from J, the junction contained 5 bases not matched to a gene. CDR3 length: 14 residues. CDR1 is SQVTM and CDR2 is ANQGSEA in the germline V gene. Here the CDR3 reads CSVLGTASGNTIYF. As DNA, the CDR3 is TGCAGCGTCCTTGGGACAGCCTCTGGAAACACCATATATTTT.

The table lists this clonotype with a few counts. The rearrangement links TRBV20-1 to TRBJ1-5; D unclear. CDR1 is DFQATT and CDR2 is SNEGSKA in the germline V gene (reference sequence). V was pared by 0 bases and J by 11 bases, with 17 bases between. The CDR3 consists of 14 residues. CDR3 sequence: CSARDRGSLWAQHF. In DNA form, the CDR3 reads TGCAGTGCTAGAGATCGTGGCAGCTTATGGGCCCAGCATTTT.

This clonotype was detected a few times. The chain is built from TRBV7-2 and TRBJ2-1; tentatively, D is TRBD2 (5 bases). The CDR3 sequence is 13 residues long. Trimming removed 5 bases at V and 6 bases at J, with 11 bases between. Per germline, CDR1 SGHTA and CDR2 FQGNSA. The CDR3 region is CASSDGILNEQFF. The CDR3 region has the DNA TGTGCCAGCAGCGACGGGATCCTCAATGAGCAGTTCTTC.

This chain links TRBV13 with TRBJ2-1; 12 bases are shared with TRBD1. J was trimmed by 6 bases and V by 5 bases; bases with no gene match: 11. The CDR3 is 17 residues long. Germline CDR1 PRHDT, CDR2 FYEKMQ (reference sequence). This CDR3 is CASSTRGTGGWGNEQFF. The CDR3, as DNA: TGTGCCAGCAGCACACGAGGGACAGGGGGCTGGGGCAATGAGCAGTTCTTC.

This clonotype is medium-sized. V is TRBV3-1 and J is TRBJ2-7; 8 nucleotides agree with TRBD1. V lost 5 bases to trimming and J lost 2 bases; unmatched junction nucleotides: 11. Looked up from germline, CDR1 is LGHDT and CDR2 is YNNKEL (reference sequence). This CDR3 spans 16 amino acids. CDR3 loop: CASSWPGQVKAYEQYF. The CDR3 DNA sequence: TGTGCCAGCAGCTGGCCGGGACAGGTAAAAGCCTACGAGCAGTACTTC.

The rearrangement links TRBV27 to TRBJ2-1; D could derive from TRBD1 or TRBD2 (5 bases each). The V end lost 3 bases, the J end lost 9 bases, and 18 bases lay between the germline ends. The CDR3 totals 15 residues. Germline values: CDR1 MNHEY, CDR2 SMNVEV (reference sequence). The CDR3: CASSLEWRGATEQFF. CDR3 nucleotide sequence: TGTGCCAGCAGTTTGGAATGGAGAGGGGCCACTGAGCAGTTCTTC.

This clonotype was counted many times. The chain is built from TRBV20-1 and TRBJ2-5; 9 bases are a match to TRBD2. The J segment lost 5 bases and the V segment lost 0 bases, leaving 10 bases of the junction unmatched. Germline V lookup: CDR1 DFQATT, CDR2 SNEGSKA (reference sequence). The CDR3 length is 16 residues. This CDR3 is CSARDAAGGGRETQYF. The CDR3 nucleotides read TGCAGTGCTAGAGATGCAGCGGGAGGCGGCCGGGAGACCCAGTACTTC.

Written as DNA, the CDR3 is TGTGCCAGCAGTGACGTAGCGGGCCATAGCACAGATACGCAGTATTTT. This gives the protein CASSDVAGHSTDTQYF. The chain recombines TRBV2 with TRBJ2-3, with 7 bases matching TRBD2. The CDR3 contains 16 residues. In germline, CDR1 is SNHLY, CDR2 FYNNEI. V dropped 3 bases and J dropped 0; count of bases not matched to a gene: 6.

The V and J genes are TRBV30 and TRBJ2-1; 9 bases are a match to TRBD1. The V gene end was trimmed by 8 bases and the J gene end by 6 bases; junction bases not matched to a gene: 8. CDR1 and CDR2 from the germline V gene are GTSNPN and SVGIG (reference sequence). CDR3 length: 13 amino acids. The CDR3 DNA reads TGTGCCGCCTCCGGGACAGGGAGCAATGAGCAGTTCTTC. Translated: CAASGTGSNEQFF.

The chain combines TRBV3-1 with TRBJ2-3; a possible D gene is TRBD1 (5 bases). Trimming cost V 4 bases and J 0 bases, with 14 bases left between them. The germline V gene has CDR1 LGHDT and CDR2 YNNKEL (reference sequence). This CDR3 contains 16 residues. The CDR3 DNA reads TGTGCCAGCAGCCCGGGTCCAGGGTTGAGCACAGATACGCAGTATTTT. Its translation is CASSPGPGLSTDTQYF.

This clonotype turned up a few times. This sequence joins TRBV5-1 and TRBJ2-2, with D unclear. CDR3 length equals 16 residues. The V gene's germline CDR1 is SGHRS and CDR2 YFSETQ. V was trimmed by 4 bases and J by 7 bases, leaving 20 bases between them. In DNA, the CDR3 is TGCGCCAGCAGCCTTAGGCCCCCCGAGGCCGACGGGGAGCTGTTTTTT. This encodes CASSLRPPEADGELFF.

The chain carries TRBV5-1 and TRBJ2-5; D is possibly TRBD1 (6 bases). Looked up from germline, CDR1 is SGHRS and CDR2 is YFSETQ. V was cut by 5 bases and J by 2 bases, with 16 bases left in between. This CDR3 contains 15 residues. CDR3 protein: CASSEGQRRQETQYF. DNA for the CDR3: TGCGCCAGCAGTGAAGGACAGAGGAGGCAAGAGACCCAGTACTTC.

The V call is TRBV5-1, the J call TRBJ2-7, with unresolved D. Germline V gene lookup returns CDR1 SGHRS and CDR2 YFSETQ. The CDR3 totals 13 residues. Trimming stripped 7 bases from V and 5 bases from J, with 16 bases between. This chain's CDR3 is CASAEPETHEQYF. The CDR3 DNA sequence: TGCGCCAGCGCAGAACCGGAAACCCACGAGCAGTACTTC.

This sequence joins TRBV3-1 and TRBJ2-7; D not resolved. The CDR3 contains 15 residues. Deletions cut 0 bases from V and 3 bases from J, with 12 bases between. The germline gives CDR1 LGHDT, CDR2 YNNKEL (reference sequence). The CDR3 sequence is CASSQDMGRRYEQYF. CDR3 DNA: TGTGCCAGCAGCCAAGATATGGGCAGACGCTACGAGCAGTACTTC.

This clonotype was seen repeatedly, ten times or more. The chain recombines TRBV7-8 with TRBJ1-5; 11 bases are shared with TRBD1. Germline values: CDR1 SGHVS, CDR2 FQNEAQ. The V gene end was trimmed by 5 bases and the J gene end by 1 base; junction bases not matched to a gene: 10. The CDR3 consists of 18 residues. Here the CDR3 reads CASSLRTGGELSNQPQHF. CDR3 coding DNA: TGTGCCAGCAGCCTTCGGACAGGGGGCGAACTGAGCAATCAGCCCCAGCATTTT.

As DNA, the CDR3 is TGTGCCAGCAGTTACTCCGGGGGCAAGGAAAACATTCAGTACTTC. Protein product: CASSYSGGKENIQYF. This chain uses TRBV6-5 with TRBJ2-4; the D call may be TRBD1 or TRBD2 (6 bases each). The V gene lost 0 bases and the J gene lost 5 bases, with 11 bases spanning the gap. The length of the CDR3 is 15 residues. Looked up from germline, CDR1 is MNHEY and CDR2 is SVGAGI.

This clonotype was counted many times. The rearrangement uses TRBV29-1 and TRBJ2-7; weak D call: TRBD1 (5 bases). Germline lookup yields CDR1 SQVTM and CDR2 ANQGSEA. CDR3 length: 11 amino acids. Between the trimmed V and J ends, which lost 1 base and 5 bases, there was a span of 6 bases. CDR3 DNA: TGCAGCGTTGAAGTCAGGGACGAGCAGTACTTC. It encodes CSVEVRDEQYF.

This clonotype was observed at least ten times. V usage is TRBV19 and J usage is TRBJ2-3; weak D call: TRBD1 (5 bases). Per germline, CDR1 LNHDA and CDR2 SQIVND (reference sequence). The CDR3 spans 15 residues. V gave up 4 bases and J gave up 1 base, with 12 bases separating them. CDR3: CASSKQVKGTDTQYF. The CDR3 DNA reads TGTGCCAGTAGTAAACAGGTAAAAGGCACAGATACGCAGTATTTT. The whole variable domain, filled in from reference TRBV19 and TRBJ2-3, reads DGGITQSPKYLFRKEGQNVTLSCEQNLNHDAMYWYRQDPGQGLRLIYYSQIVNDFQKGDIAEGYSVSREKKESFPLTVTSAQKNPTAFYLCASSKQVKGTDTQYFGPGTRLTVL.

This clonotype was counted between two and nine times. This rearrangement joins TRBV29-1 to TRBJ2-1; D unresolved. The CDR3 length is 11 residues. V lost 5 bases and J lost 3, with 5 bases in between. Germline V CDR1 and CDR2: SQVTM, ANQGSEA. DNA for the CDR3: TGCAGCGTTAACAACTACAATGAGCAGTTCTTC. Its translation: CSVNNYNEQFF.